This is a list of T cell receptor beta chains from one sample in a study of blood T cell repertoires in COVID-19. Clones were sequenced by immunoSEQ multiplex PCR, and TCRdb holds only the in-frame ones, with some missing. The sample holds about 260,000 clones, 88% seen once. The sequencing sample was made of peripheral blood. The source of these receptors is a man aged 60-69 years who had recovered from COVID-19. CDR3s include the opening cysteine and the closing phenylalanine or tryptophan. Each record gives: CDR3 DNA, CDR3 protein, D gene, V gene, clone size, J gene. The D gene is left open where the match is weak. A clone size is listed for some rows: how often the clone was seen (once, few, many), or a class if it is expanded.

cdr3_nt: TGTGCCAGCAGCAACAACCCAGGGACTGAGCAGTACTTC; cdr3_aa: CASSNNPGTEQYF; d_call: -; v_call: TRBV7-2; clone_size: -; j_call: TRBJ2-7
cdr3_nt: TGTGCCAGCTCACCACCCACAGTAGCCAAAAACATTCAGTACTTC; cdr3_aa: CASSPPTVAKNIQYF; d_call: -; v_call: TRBV18; clone_size: once; j_call: TRBJ2-4
cdr3_nt: TGTGCCAGCAGCGTAGGGAACAGGGGGCCCGGGGAGCTGTTTTTT; cdr3_aa: CASSVGNRGPGELFF; d_call: TRBD1; v_call: TRBV9; clone_size: few; j_call: TRBJ2-2
cdr3_nt: TGTGCCAGCAGCCAACGCTTGGGAGATAGCAATCAGCCCCAGCATTTT; cdr3_aa: CASSQRLGDSNQPQHF; d_call: -; v_call: TRBV3-1/TRBV3-2; clone_size: few; j_call: TRBJ1-5
cdr3_nt: TGTGCCAGCTCACCTCCGGGACTAGCGAGTCCTCGAATCAAAAACATTCAGTACTTC; cdr3_aa: CASSPPGLASPRIKNIQYF; d_call: TRBD2; v_call: TRBV18; clone_size: -; j_call: TRBJ2-4
cdr3_nt: TGTGCCAGCACCAACACAGCGGGATACACAGATACGCAGTATTTT; cdr3_aa: CASTNTAGYTDTQYF; d_call: TRBD2; v_call: TRBV9; clone_size: -; j_call: TRBJ2-3
cdr3_nt: TGTGCCAGCAGTTACCTCGGTAACGGGGAGCTGTTTTTT; cdr3_aa: CASSYLGNGELFF; d_call: -; v_call: TRBV6-5; clone_size: -; j_call: TRBJ2-2
cdr3_nt: TGCGCCAGCAGCTTGAGTGCAGATATGATGAACACTGAAGCTTTCTTT; cdr3_aa: CASSLSADMMNTEAFF; d_call: -; v_call: TRBV5-1; clone_size: -; j_call: TRBJ1-1
cdr3_nt: TGTGCCAGCAGCAAACTACGAGTGAACACTGAAGCTTTCTTT; cdr3_aa: CASSKLRVNTEAFF; d_call: -; v_call: TRBV2; clone_size: -; j_call: TRBJ1-1
cdr3_nt: TGTGCCTGGAACCTCGCAGGGGTAAACTACAATGAGCAGTTCTTC; cdr3_aa: CAWNLAGVNYNEQFF; d_call: -; v_call: TRBV30; clone_size: -; j_call: TRBJ2-1
cdr3_nt: TGTGCCAGCAGTGTAGGTGGGGGACAGGGAGGCTATGGCTACACCTTC; cdr3_aa: CASSVGGGQGGYGYTF; d_call: TRBD1; v_call: TRBV2; clone_size: -; j_call: TRBJ1-2
cdr3_nt: TGTGCCAGCAGTGTGACAGGGGGCGCGAGAGAGACCCAGTACTTC; cdr3_aa: CASSVTGGARETQYF; d_call: TRBD1; v_call: TRBV25-1; clone_size: -; j_call: TRBJ2-5
cdr3_nt: TGTGCCAGCAGCGCGTCTAGCGACTCCTACGAGCAGTACTTC; cdr3_aa: CASSASSDSYEQYF; d_call: -; v_call: TRBV7-9; clone_size: -; j_call: TRBJ2-7
cdr3_nt: TGTGCCAGTAGTATTTCCAGGGTCGACGAGCAGTACTTC; cdr3_aa: CASSISRVDEQYF; d_call: -; v_call: TRBV19; clone_size: -; j_call: TRBJ2-7
cdr3_nt: TGTGCCAGTAGTATATTTAGGGAGGGCGAGCAGTACTTC; cdr3_aa: CASSIFREGEQYF; d_call: TRBD2; v_call: TRBV19; clone_size: once; j_call: TRBJ2-7
cdr3_nt: TGTGCCAGCAGTTACCTACAGGGGGGTACTGAAGCTTTCTTT; cdr3_aa: CASSYLQGGTEAFF; d_call: TRBD1; v_call: TRBV6-5; clone_size: -; j_call: TRBJ1-1
cdr3_nt: TGTGCCAGCAGCCAGGGGTCCTACGAGCAGTACTTC; cdr3_aa: CASSQGSYEQYF; d_call: -; v_call: TRBV7-2; clone_size: -; j_call: TRBJ2-7
cdr3_nt: TGTGCCTGGAGTGTATCAGGGTACTATGGCTACACCTTC; cdr3_aa: CAWSVSGYYGYTF; d_call: -; v_call: TRBV30; clone_size: -; j_call: TRBJ1-2